The rows below give T cell receptor beta chains drawn from one sample of a study of T cells expressing NK-cell markers. TCRdb reprocessed the 5' RACE reads; each CDR3 protein has one entry and no DNA is given. This sample contains 350,000 to 500,000 distinct CDR3 sequences. Sequenced material: blood T cells: a sorted CD56 or NKG2C T cell subset, CD4+ or CD8+ T cells, or bulk PBMC T cells (not recorded which). The origin of the receptors is a woman aged 18-70 years in good health. The CDR3 runs from the conserved cysteine through the conserved F or W.

CDR3	V	J
CASSSGTTLTQYF	TRBV7-3	TRBJ2-5
CASSDVSGGKETQYF	TRBV2	TRBJ2-5
CSARDPLDRDATF	TRBV20-1	TRBJ1-2
CASSLVGGTSVEQFF	TRBV5-6	TRBJ2-1
CASSPGGRLVGEQYF	TRBV9	TRBJ2-7
CAWSSGSPSYNEQFF	TRBV30	TRBJ2-1
CASSPGLAGDGGPGKDTQYF	TRBV18	TRBJ2-3
CASSYLDSLNQPQHF	TRBV6-5	TRBJ1-5
CASSPIVVNEKLFF	TRBV2	TRBJ1-4
CASSQPSRDRGETQYF	TRBV4-1	TRBJ2-5
CAWTLGAVTGELFF	TRBV30	TRBJ2-2
CASSSGPLVEEQFF	TRBV7-2	TRBJ2-1
CASSLELGAQDEQFF	TRBV7-9	TRBJ2-1
CASSDQGWVGELFF	TRBV2	TRBJ2-2
CASSLSSGRPYNEQFF	TRBV7-2	TRBJ2-1
CASSSLLTGHITDTQYF	TRBV7-2	TRBJ2-3
CASSLQGGPNNEQFF	TRBV7-9	TRBJ2-1
CASSALGGLQFSDTQYF	TRBV27	TRBJ2-3
CSFRTGTGTEAFF	TRBV29-1	TRBJ1-1
CATSDSGRLDNEQFF	TRBV24-1	TRBJ2-1
CASSLGFLNEQFF	TRBV5-1	TRBJ2-1
CASSRDYHTDTQYF	TRBV4-3	TRBJ2-3